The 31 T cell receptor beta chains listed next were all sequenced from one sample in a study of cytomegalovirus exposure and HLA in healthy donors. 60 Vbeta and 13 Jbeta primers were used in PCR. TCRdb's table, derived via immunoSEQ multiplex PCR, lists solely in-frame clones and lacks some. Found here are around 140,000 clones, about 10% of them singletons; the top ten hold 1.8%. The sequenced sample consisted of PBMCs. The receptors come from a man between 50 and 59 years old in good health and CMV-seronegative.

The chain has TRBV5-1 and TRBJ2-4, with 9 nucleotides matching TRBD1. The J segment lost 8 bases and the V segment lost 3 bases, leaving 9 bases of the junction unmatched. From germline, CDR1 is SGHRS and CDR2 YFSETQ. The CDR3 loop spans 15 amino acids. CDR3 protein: CASSSSNDRGDIQYF. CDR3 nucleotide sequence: TGCGCCAGCAGCTCCTCCAACGACAGGGGGGACATTCAGTACTTC.

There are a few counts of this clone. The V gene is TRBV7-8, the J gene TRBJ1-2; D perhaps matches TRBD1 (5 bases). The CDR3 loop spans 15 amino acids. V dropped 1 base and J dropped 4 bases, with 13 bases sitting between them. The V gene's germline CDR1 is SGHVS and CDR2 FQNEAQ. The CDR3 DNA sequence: TGTGCCAGCAGCTTAGGATATGACAGATCCTATGGCTACACCTTC. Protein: CASSLGYDRSYGYTF. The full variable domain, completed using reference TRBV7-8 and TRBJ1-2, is GAGVSQSPRYKVAKRGQDVALRCDPISGHVSLFWYQQALGQGPEFLTYFQNEAQLDKSGLPSDRFFAERPEGSVSTLKIQRTQQEDSAVYLCASSLGYDRSYGYTFGSGTRLTVV.

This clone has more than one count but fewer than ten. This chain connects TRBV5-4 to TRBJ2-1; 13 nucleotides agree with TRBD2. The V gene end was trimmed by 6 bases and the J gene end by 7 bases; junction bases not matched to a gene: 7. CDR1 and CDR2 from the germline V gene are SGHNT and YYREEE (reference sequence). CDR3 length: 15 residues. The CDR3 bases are TGTGCCAGCATCTCCGGGACTAGCGGGGCAAATGAGCAGTTCTTC. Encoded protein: CASISGTSGANEQFF.

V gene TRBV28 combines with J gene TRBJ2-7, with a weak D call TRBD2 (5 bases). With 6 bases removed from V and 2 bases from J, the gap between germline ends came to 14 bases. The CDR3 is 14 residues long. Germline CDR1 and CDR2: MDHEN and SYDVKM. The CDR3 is CASSPWTSTYEQYF. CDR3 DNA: TGTGCCAGCAGCCCTTGGACTTCTACCTACGAGCAGTACTTC.

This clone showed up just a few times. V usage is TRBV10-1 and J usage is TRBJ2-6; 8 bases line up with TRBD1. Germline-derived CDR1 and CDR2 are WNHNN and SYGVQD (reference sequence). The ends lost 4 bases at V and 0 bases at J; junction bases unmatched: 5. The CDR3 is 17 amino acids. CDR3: CASSADRANSGANVLTF. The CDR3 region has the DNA TGCGCCAGCAGTGCGGACAGGGCCAACTCTGGGGCCAACGTCCTGACTTTC.

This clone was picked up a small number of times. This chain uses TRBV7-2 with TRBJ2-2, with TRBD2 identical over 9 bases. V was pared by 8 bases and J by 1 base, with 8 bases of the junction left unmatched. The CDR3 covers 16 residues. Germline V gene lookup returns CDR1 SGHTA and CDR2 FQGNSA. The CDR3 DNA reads TGTGCCAGCTTGGGCCTAGCGGGGCTGAACACCGGGGAGCTGTTTTTT. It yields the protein CASLGLAGLNTGELFF.

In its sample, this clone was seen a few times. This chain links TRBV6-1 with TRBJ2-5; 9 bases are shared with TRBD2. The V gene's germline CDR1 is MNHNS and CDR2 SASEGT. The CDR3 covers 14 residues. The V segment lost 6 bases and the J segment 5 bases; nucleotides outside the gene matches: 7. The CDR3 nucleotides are TGTGCCAGCAGCCCGGGACTAGCAACGGAGACCCAGTACTTC. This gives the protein CASSPGLATETQYF.

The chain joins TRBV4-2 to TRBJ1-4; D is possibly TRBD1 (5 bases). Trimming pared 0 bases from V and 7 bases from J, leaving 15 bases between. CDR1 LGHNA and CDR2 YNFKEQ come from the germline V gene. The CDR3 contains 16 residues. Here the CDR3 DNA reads TGTGCCAGCAGCCAAGATCGGGCGGGGGAGGGTGAAAAACTGTTTTTT. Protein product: CASSQDRAGEGEKLFF.

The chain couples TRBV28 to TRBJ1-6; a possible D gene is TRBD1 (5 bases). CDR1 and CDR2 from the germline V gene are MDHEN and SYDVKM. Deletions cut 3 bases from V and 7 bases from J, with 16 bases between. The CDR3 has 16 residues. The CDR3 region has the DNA TGTGCCAGCAGTTTCCCTCAGGGTGAGAGAAATTCACCCCTCCACTTT. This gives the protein CASSFPQGERNSPLHF.

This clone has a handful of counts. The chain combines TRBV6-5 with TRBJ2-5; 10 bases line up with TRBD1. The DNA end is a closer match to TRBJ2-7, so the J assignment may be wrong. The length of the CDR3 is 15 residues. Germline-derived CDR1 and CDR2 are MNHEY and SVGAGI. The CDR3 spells CASRAGTGVSYEQYF. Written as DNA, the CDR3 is TGTGCCAGCAGGGCCGGGACAGGGGTTTCCTACGAGCAGTACTTC.

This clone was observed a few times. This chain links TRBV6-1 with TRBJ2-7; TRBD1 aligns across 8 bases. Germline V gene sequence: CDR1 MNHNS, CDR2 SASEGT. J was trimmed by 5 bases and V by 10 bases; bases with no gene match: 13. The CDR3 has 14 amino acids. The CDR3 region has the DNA TGTGCCACCCTCACCGGACAGGGAACCGACGAGCAGTACTTC. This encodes CATLTGQGTDEQYF.

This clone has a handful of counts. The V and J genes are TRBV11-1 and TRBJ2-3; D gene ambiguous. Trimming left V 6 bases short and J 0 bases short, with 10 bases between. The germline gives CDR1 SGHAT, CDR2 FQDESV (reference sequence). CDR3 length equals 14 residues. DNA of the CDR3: TGTGCCAGCAGTAATTCCAGGAGCACAGATACGCAGTATTTT. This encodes CASSNSRSTDTQYF.

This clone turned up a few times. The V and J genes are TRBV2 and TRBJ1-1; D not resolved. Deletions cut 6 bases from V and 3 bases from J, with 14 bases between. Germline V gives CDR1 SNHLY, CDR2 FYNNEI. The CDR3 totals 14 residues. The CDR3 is CASSRGFRDTEAFF. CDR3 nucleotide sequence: TGTGCCAGCAGCAGAGGGTTCCGGGACACTGAAGCTTTCTTT.

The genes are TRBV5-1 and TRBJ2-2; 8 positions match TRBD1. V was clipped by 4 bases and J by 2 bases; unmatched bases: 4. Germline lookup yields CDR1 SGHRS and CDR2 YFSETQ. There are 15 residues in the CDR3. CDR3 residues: CASSHGQGNTGELFF. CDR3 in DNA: TGCGCCAGCAGCCACGGACAGGGTAACACCGGGGAGCTGTTTTTT.

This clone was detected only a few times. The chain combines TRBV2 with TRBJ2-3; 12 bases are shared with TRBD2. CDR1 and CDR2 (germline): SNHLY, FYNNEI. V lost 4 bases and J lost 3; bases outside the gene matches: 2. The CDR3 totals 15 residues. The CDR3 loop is CASSGLAGVTDTQYF. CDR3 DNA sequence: TGTGCCAGCAGTGGACTAGCGGGGGTAACAGATACGCAGTATTTT.

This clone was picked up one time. The CDR3, as DNA: TGTGCCAGTAGTATCCAGCGAGCAACTAATGAAAAACTGTTTTTT. It yields the protein CASSIQRATNEKLFF. The chain is built from TRBV19 and TRBJ1-4; no clear D gene. From germline, CDR1 is LNHDA and CDR2 SQIVND (reference sequence). This CDR3 has 15 residues. V lost 3 bases to trimming and J lost 0 bases, with 8 bases between them. Complete variable domain (other parts from reference TRBV19 and TRBJ1-4): DGGITQSPKYLFRKEGQNVTLSCEQNLNHDAMYWYRQDPGQGLRLIYYSQIVNDFQKGDIAEGYSVSREKKESFPLTVTSAQKNPTAFYLCASSIQRATNEKLFFGSGTQLSVL.

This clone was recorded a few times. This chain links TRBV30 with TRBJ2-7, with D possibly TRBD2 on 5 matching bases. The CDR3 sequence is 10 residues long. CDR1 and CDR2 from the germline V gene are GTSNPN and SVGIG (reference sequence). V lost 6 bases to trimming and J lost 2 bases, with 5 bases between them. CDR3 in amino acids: CACGTYEQYF. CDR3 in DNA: TGTGCCTGCGGGACCTACGAGCAGTACTTC.

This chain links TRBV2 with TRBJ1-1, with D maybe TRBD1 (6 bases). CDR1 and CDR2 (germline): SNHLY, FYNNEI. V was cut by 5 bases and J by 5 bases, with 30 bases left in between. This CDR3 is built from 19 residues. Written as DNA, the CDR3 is TGTGCCAGCAGTCTAGAAACTATCCTCGCGGGGGCTATTAAGACTGAAGCTTTCTTT. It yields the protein CASSLETILAGAIKTEAFF.

The CDR3: CASTPTATNEKLFF. Here the CDR3 DNA reads TGTGCCAGCACCCCAACTGCAACTAATGAAAAACTGTTTTTT. This chain uses TRBV2 with TRBJ1-4; D ambiguous. The length of the CDR3 is 14 residues. Germline V gene data show CDR1 as SNHLY and CDR2 as FYNNEI. Trimming took 7 bases from V and 0 from J, leaving 9 bases between them.

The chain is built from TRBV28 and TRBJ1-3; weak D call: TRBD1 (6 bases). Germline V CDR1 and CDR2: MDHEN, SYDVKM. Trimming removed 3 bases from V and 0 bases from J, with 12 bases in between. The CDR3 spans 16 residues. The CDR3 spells CASSFGGGFSGNTIYF. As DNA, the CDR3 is TGTGCCAGCAGTTTCGGGGGGGGCTTCTCTGGAAACACCATATATTTT.

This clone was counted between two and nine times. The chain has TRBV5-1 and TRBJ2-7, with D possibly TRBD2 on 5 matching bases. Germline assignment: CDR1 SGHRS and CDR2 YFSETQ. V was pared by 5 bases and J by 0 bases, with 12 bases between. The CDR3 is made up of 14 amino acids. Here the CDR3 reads CASRPGFTSYEQYF. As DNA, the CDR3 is TGCGCCAGCAGACCGGGATTTACCTCCTACGAGCAGTACTTC.

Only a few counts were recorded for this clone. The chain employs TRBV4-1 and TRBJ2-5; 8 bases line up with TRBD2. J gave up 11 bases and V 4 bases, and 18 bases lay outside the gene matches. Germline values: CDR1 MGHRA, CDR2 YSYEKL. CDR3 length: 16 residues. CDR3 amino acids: CASSPFKLAGMEEQYF. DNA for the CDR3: TGCGCCAGCAGCCCCTTTAAATTAGCGGGAATGGAGGAGCAGTACTTC.

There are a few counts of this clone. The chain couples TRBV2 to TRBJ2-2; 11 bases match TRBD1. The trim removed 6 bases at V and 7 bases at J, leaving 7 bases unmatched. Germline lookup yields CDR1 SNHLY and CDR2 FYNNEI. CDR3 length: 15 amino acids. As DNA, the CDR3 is TGTGCCAGCAGGGACAGGGGGCAGGGGATCGGGGAGCTGTTTTTT. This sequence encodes CASRDRGQGIGELFF.

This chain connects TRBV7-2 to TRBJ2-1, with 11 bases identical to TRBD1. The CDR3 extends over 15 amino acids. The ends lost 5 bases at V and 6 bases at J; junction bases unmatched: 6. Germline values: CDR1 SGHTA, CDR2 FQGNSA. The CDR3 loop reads CASSKDRGLGNEQFF. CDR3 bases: TGTGCCAGCAGCAAGGACAGGGGGCTAGGCAATGAGCAGTTCTTC.

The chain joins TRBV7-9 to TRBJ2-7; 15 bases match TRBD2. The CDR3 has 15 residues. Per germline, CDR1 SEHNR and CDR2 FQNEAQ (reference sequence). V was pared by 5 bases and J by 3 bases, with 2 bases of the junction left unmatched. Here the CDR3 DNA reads TGTGCCAGCAGCCCGGGACTAGCGGGAGGCTACGAGCAGTACTTC. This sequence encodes CASSPGLAGGYEQYF.

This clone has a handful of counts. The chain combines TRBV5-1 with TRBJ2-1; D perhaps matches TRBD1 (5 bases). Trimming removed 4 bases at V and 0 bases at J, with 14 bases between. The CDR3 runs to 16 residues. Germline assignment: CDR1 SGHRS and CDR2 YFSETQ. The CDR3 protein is CASSPEQVSSYNEQFF. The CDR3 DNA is TGCGCCAGCAGCCCAGAACAGGTGAGCTCCTACAATGAGCAGTTCTTC.

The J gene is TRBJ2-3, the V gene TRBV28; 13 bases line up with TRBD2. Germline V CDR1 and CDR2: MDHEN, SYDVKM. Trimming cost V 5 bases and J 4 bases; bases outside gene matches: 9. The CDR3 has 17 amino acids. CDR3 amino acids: CASSVPTSGRTSDTQYF. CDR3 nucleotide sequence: TGTGCCAGCAGTGTCCCGACTAGCGGGAGGACCTCAGATACGCAGTATTTT.

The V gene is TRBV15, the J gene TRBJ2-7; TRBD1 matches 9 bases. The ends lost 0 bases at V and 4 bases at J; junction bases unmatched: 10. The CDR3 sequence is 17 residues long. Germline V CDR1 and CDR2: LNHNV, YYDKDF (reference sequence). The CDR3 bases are TGTGCCACCAGCAGAGATTTTTCTTCCGGGACAGGGTACGAGCAGTACTTC. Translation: CATSRDFSSGTGYEQYF.

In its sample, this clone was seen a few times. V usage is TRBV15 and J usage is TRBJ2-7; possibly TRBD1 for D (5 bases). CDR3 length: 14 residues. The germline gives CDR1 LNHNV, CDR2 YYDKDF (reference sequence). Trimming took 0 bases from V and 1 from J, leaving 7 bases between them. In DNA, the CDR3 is TGTGCCACCAGCAGAGATGGGGCTTCCTACGAGCAGTACTTC. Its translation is CATSRDGASYEQYF.

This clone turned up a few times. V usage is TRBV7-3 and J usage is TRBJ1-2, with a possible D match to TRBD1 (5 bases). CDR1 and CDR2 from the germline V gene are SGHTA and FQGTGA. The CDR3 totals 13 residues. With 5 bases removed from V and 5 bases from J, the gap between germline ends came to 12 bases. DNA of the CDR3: TGTGCCAGCAGCCCAGCGGGACTTTATGGCTACACCTTC. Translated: CASSPAGLYGYTF.

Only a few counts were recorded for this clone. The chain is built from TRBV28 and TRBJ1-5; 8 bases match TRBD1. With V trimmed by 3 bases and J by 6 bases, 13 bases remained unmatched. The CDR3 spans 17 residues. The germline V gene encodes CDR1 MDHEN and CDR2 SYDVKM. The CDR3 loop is CASSFKGVQGVRQPQHF. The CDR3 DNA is TGTGCCAGCAGTTTTAAAGGGGTACAGGGGGTTCGTCAGCCCCAGCATTTT.